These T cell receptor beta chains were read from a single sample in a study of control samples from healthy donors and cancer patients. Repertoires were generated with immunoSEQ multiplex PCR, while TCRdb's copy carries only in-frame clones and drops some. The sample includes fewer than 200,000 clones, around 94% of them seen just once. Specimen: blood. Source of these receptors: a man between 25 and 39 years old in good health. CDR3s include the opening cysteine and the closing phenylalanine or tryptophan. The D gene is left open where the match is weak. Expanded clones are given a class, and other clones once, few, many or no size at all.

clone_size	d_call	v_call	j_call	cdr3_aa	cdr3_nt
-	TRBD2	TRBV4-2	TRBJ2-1	CASSPRGLAGVGSYNEQFF	TGTGCCAGCAGCCCTCGGGGACTAGCGGGGGTTGGCTCCTACAATGAGCAGTTCTTC
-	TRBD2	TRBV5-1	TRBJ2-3	CASSLGVAGRDTQYF	TGCGCCAGCAGCTTGGGGGTAGCGGGGAGAGATACGCAGTATTTT
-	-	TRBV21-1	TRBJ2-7	CASSKGQGFTYEQYF	TGTGCCAGCAGCAAAGGACAGGGCTTCACCTACGAGCAGTACTTC
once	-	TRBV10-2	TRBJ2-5	CASSDLDSHRQETQYF	TGCGCCAGCAGTGACTTGGACAGTCATCGGCAAGAGACCCAGTACTTC
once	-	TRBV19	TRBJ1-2	CASRASRVDGYTF	TGTGCCAGTAGGGCTTCAAGGGTGGATGGCTACACCTTC
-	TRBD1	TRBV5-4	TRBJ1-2	CASSPDRVHGYTF	TGTGCCAGCAGCCCGGACAGGGTGCACGGCTACACCTTC
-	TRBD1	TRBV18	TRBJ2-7	CASSPSGGGYEQYF	TGTGCCAGCTCACCATCAGGGGGCGGCTACGAGCAGTACTTC
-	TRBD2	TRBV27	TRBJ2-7	CASSFGGRIHEQYF	TGTGCCAGCAGTTTTGGCGGGAGGATCCACGAGCAGTACTTC
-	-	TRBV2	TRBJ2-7	CASSEYEQYF	TGTGCCAGCAGTGAGTACGAGCAGTACTTC
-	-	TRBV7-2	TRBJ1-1	CASSLRTEEAFF	TGTGCCAGCAGCTTACGAACAGAAGAAGCTTTCTTT
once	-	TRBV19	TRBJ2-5	CASSIGEETQYF	TGTGCCAGTAGTATCGGGGAAGAGACCCAGTACTTC
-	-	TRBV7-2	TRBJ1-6	CASSLEVRSPLHF	TGTGCCAGCAGCTTAGAGGTCCGTTCACCCCTCCACTTT
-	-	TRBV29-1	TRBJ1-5	CSVGGGSNQPQHF	TGCAGCGTTGGGGGTGGGAGCAATCAGCCCCAGCATTTT
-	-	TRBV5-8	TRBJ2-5	CASSLLSKVETQYF	TGTGCCAGCAGCTTGCTTAGCAAGGTGGAGACCCAGTACTTC
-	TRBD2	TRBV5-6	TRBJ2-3	CASSLVSSGRARGTDTQYF	TGTGCCAGCAGCTTGGTGTCTAGCGGGAGGGCCAGGGGCACAGATACGCAGTATTTT
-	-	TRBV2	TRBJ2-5	CASSPRTGGETQYF	TGTGCCAGCAGTCCTAGGACAGGAGGGGAGACCCAGTACTTC
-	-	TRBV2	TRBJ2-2	CASRMTGYTGELFF	TGTGCCAGCAGGATGACAGGTTACACCGGGGAGCTGTTTTTT
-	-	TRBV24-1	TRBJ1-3	CATSDPGQSGNTIYF	TGTGCCACCAGTGACCCTGGACAGTCTGGAAACACCATATATTTT
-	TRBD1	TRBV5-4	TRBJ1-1	CASSVGGMNTEAFF	TGTGCCAGCAGCGTAGGGGGCATGAACACTGAAGCTTTCTTT
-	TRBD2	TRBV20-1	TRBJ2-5	CSASASSGGGETQYF	TGCAGTGCTAGTGCCTCTAGCGGGGGTGGTGAGACCCAGTACTTC
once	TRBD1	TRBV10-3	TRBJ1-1	CAISRDRAEAFF	TGTGCCATCAGTAGGGACAGGGCTGAAGCTTTCTTT
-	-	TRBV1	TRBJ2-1	CTSSQDQGTSGGQSYNEQFF	TGCACCAGCAGCCAAGATCAGGGGACTAGCGGGGGACAATCCTACAATGAGCAGTTCTTC
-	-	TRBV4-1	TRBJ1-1	CASSQGKGSTEAFF	TGCGCCAGCAGCCAAGGAAAAGGGAGCACTGAAGCTTTCTTT
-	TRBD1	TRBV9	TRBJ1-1	CASSVGGTGFMNTEAFF	TGTGCCAGCAGCGTGGGAGGGACAGGGTTCATGAACACTGAAGCTTTCTTT
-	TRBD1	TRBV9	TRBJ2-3	CASSVAQGIADTQYF	TGTGCCAGCAGCGTAGCACAGGGGATTGCGGATACGCAGTATTTT
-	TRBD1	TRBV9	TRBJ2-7	CASSPSTGVGSYEQYF	TGTGCCAGCAGCCCCTCGACAGGGGTAGGGAGCTACGAGCAGTACTTC
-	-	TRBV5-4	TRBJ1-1	CASSPLTGKNTEAFF	TGTGCCAGCAGCCCGCTTACCGGGAAGAACACTGAAGCTTTCTTT
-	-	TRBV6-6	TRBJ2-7	CASSLQGGEQYF	TGTGCCAGCAGTCTCCAGGGCGGTGAGCAGTACTTC
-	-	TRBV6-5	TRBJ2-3	CASSLGTDTQYF	TGTGCCAGCAGCTTGGGCACAGATACGCAGTATTTT
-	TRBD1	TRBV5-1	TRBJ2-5	CASSFWRQGRETQYF	TGCGCCAGCAGCTTTTGGAGACAGGGTAGGGAGACCCAGTACTTC
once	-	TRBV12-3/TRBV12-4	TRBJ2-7	CASSVRYEQYF	TGTGCCAGCAGTGTCCGGTACGAGCAGTACTTC
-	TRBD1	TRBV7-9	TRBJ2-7	CASSSGTASYEQYF	TGTGCCAGCAGCTCCGGGACAGCCTCCTACGAGCAGTACTTC
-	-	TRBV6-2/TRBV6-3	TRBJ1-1	CASSYSTGQSEAFF	TGTGCCAGCAGTTACTCGACCGGGCAAAGTGAAGCTTTCTTT
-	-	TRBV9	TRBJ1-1	CASSARINTEAFF	TGTGCCAGCAGCGCACGAATAAACACTGAAGCTTTCTTT
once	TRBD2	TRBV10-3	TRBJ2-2	CAISEGGRWTGELFF	TGTGCCATCAGTGAAGGCGGGAGATGGACCGGGGAGCTGTTTTTT
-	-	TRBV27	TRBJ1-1	CASSSRTGDLLEAFF	TGTGCCAGCAGTTCGCGGACGGGAGACCTCCTGGAAGCTTTCTTT
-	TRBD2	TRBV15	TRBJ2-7	CATSREPGLAEGWYEQYF	TGTGCCACCAGCAGAGAGCCCGGCCTAGCGGAGGGGTGGTACGAGCAGTACTTC
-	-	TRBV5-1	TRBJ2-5	CASSLEGVGYQETQYF	TGCGCCAGCAGCTTGGAGGGCGTAGGGTACCAAGAGACCCAGTACTTC
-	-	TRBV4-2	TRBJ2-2	CASSQGRNTGELFF	TGTGCCAGCAGCCAAGGGAGGAACACCGGGGAGCTGTTTTTT
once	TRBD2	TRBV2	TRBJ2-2	CARGTSVNTGELFF	TGTGCCAGGGGGACTAGCGTAAACACCGGGGAGCTGTTTTTT
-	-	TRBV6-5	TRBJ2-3	CASRGGPDTQYF	TGTGCCAGCCGAGGCGGGCCAGATACGCAGTATTTT
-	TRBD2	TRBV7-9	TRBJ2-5	CASSLEAGMETQYF	TGTGCCAGCAGCTTAGAAGCGGGGATGGAGACCCAGTACTTC
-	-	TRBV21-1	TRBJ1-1	CASSFTGGTEAFF	TGTGCCAGCAGTTTTACAGGGGGGACTGAAGCTTTCTTT
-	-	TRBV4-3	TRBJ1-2	CASSPDWLLDYGYTF	TGCGCCAGCAGCCCCGATTGGCTGCTCGACTATGGCTACACCTTC
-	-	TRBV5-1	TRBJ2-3	CASSPGRFTDTQYF	TGCGCCAGCAGCCCGGGACGCTTCACAGATACGCAGTATTTT
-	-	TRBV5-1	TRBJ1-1	CASSLGSGATEAFF	TGCGCCAGCAGCTTGGGGTCCGGGGCCACTGAAGCTTTCTTT
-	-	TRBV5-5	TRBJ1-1	CASSFSGTNTEAFF	TGTGCCAGCAGCTTTAGCGGAACGAACACTGAAGCTTTCTTT
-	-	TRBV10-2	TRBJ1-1	CASSVGLNTEAFF	TGCGCCAGCAGTGTTGGCCTGAACACTGAAGCTTTCTTT
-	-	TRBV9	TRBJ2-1	CASSVVRSPSINEQFF	TGTGCCAGCAGCGTAGTGAGATCCCCCTCTATCAATGAGCAGTTCTTC
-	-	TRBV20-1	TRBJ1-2	CSVRTVYGYTF	TGCAGTGTAAGGACAGTCTATGGCTACACCTTC
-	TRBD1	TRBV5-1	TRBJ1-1	CASSLQGVAGTEAFF	TGCGCCAGCAGCTTACAGGGGGTGGCCGGCACTGAAGCTTTCTTT
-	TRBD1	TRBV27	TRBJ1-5	CASSSGGNQPQHF	TGTGCCAGCAGTTCAGGGGGTAATCAGCCCCAGCATTTT
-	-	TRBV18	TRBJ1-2	CASSPPGRAFGYTF	TGTGCCAGCTCACCCCCGGGACGCGCTTTTGGCTACACCTTC
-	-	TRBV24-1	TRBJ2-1	CATGVSGDNEQFF	TGTGCCACCGGTGTTAGCGGAGACAATGAGCAGTTCTTC
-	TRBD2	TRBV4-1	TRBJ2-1	CASSQVVAGGQGEQFF	TGCGCCAGCAGCCAAGTGGTAGCGGGGGGCCAGGGTGAGCAGTTCTTC
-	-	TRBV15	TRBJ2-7	CATSRDQRSRYEQYF	TGTGCCACCAGCAGAGACCAGCGTTCTAGGTACGAGCAGTACTTC